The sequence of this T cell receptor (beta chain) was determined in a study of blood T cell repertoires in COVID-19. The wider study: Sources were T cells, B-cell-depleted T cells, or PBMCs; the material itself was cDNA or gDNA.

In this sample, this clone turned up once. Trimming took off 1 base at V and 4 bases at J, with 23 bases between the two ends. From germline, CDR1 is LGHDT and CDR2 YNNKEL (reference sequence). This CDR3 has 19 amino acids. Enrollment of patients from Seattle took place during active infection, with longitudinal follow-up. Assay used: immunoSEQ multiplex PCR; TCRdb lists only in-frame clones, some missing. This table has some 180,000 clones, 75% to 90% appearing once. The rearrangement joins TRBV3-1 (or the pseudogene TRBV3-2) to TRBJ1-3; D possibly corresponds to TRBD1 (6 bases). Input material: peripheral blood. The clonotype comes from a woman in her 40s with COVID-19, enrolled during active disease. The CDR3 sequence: CASSQVTGFGPSSGNTIYF. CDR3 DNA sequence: TGTGCCAGCAGCCAAGTTACAGGGTTTGGTCCCAGTTCGGGAAACACCATATATTTT.